This record looks at one T cell receptor (beta chain) sequence and its context. This clonotype appeared a single time. The antigen this receptor binds is unknown. Germline and junction disagree at one end, which may indicate a read error. The data stem from a study (dated by TCRdb to 2013 to 2016). About the study as a whole: Whether tumor-infiltrating Tregs in breast cancer are recruited from blood Tregs or converted in situ from other CD4+ T cell subsets was tested. The full study reports these points: Tumor memory CD4+ T cell TCR gene usage clustered with blood and lymph node memory CD4+ cells and lymph node naive CD4+ cells. Tumor-infiltrating Treg TCR alpha and beta sequences overlapped most with tumor naive CD4+ T cells, then with blood naive CD4+ T cells. Validation in the larger cohort was restricted to a single TCR beta V-J rearrangement rather than whole repertoires.

Memory CD4+ T cells were isolated as CD4+CD45RO+CD25- cells. Tregs, naive and memory CD4+ T cells from tumor, blood and ipsilateral draining lymph nodes of five breast cancer patients underwent full-length TCR alpha and beta sequencing. Tumor tissue and lymph nodes obtained from ipsilateral axillary dissection were perfused with PBS, minced and then digested with collagenase I and hyaluronidase. Ficoll density gradient centrifugation was used to isolate mononuclear cells from lymph nodes or from roughly 54 ml of peripheral blood. Sorted cell populations were confirmed by FACS to exceed 90% purity. The germline V gene provides CDR1 SGHRS and CDR2 YFSETQ. The CDR3 goes from the cysteine to the phenylalanine over 16 residues. The entry retains the CDR3 DNA only, 48 bases that are in frame from base 1. Full-length TCR variable regions were amplified by 5' RACE PCR with constant-region reverse primers, and semi-nested PCR with Nested Universal Primer A was subsequently performed. Using the ReliaPrep RNA Cell Miniprep System, total RNA was extracted, and the SMARTer RACE 5'/3' Kit was then used to reverse transcribe the RNA into 5'RACE-ready cDNA. Multiplex adaptors were used to barcode the full-length TCR alpha and beta libraries, which were then sequenced on an Illumina MiSeq. Turning to the authors' computational methods: Sequencing data were pooled across the five patients for each of nine subset-tissue groups and compared by unsupervised clustering of TCR gene usage. Repertoire similarity was calculated with the Morisita-Horn index, weighting shared sequences by their contribution to each repertoire. Using fastp trimming at Q25 and MiXCR clonotype assembly, TCRdb reanalyzed the public sequencing data and kept in-frame beta chains. For every CDR3 protein sequence, its rows merge into one entry that carries the most common genes and DNA. TCRdb, not the original authors, processed these V and J calls. For this sample the table gives more than 40,000 distinct CDR3 sequences, of which 29% were detected only once. Roughly 3.5% of the sample comes from the top ten.

The sequencing sample was made of memory CD4+ T cells sorted from a lymph node. What the cell subset or site label conveys for this sample: memory CD4+ T cells, CD4+CD45RO+CD25-. The chain is made from TRBV5-1 and TRBJ2-3, and possibly TRBD2, on 5 matching bases. The sequence was collected from a female donor with breast cancer. The CDR3 reads as follows: CASSEGSHASTDTQYF. Read as DNA, the sequence is TGCGCCAGCAGTGAAGGGTCGCATGCTAGCACAGATACGCAGTACTTT.